This is a list of T cell receptor beta chains from one sample in a study of T cell responses to AZD1222 COVID-19 vaccine. Method: immunoSEQ multiplex PCR; TCRdb's copy keeps in-frame clones and lacks some. Of over 150,000 clones listed, approximately 93% are singletons. The specimen comprised peripheral blood, sampled 28 days after the second AZD1222 dose. These receptors were collected from an adult who received the AZD1222 COVID-19 vaccine. CDR3s leave out the opening cysteine and the closing phenylalanine or tryptophan. The order of the fields is V gene, clone size, CDR3 protein. Clone size is stated in some rows and not others, as once, few, many or a class when expanded.

V gene: TRBV7-2; clone size: .; CDR3 protein: ASSFVGGGDGNQPQH
V gene: TRBV10-3; clone size: .; CDR3 protein: AIRATYEQY
V gene: TRBV18; clone size: .; CDR3 protein: ASSLGTGRFYEQY
V gene: TRBV5-1; clone size: .; CDR3 protein: ASSVTVGNTEAF
V gene: TRBV11-3; clone size: once; CDR3 protein: ASSLASGSNQPQH
V gene: TRBV19; clone size: .; CDR3 protein: ASSAGGRTDTQY
V gene: TRBV27; clone size: .; CDR3 protein: ASSFKVQETQY
V gene: TRBV27; clone size: .; CDR3 protein: ASSSWNTGELF
V gene: TRBV11-1; clone size: .; CDR3 protein: ASSIPGPEAF
V gene: TRBV7-2; clone size: .; CDR3 protein: ASSLAPGTGNTIY
V gene: TRBV28; clone size: .; CDR3 protein: ASRGTGNSPLH
V gene: TRBV7-2; clone size: once; CDR3 protein: ASSSPWGLKVRRAQY
V gene: TRBV27; clone size: .; CDR3 protein: ASIARGSYEQY
V gene: TRBV5-1; clone size: .; CDR3 protein: ASSWSPTANTEAF
V gene: TRBV4-2; clone size: .; CDR3 protein: ASSQADAGNTIY
V gene: TRBV12-3/TRBV12-4; clone size: .; CDR3 protein: ASSLPVNTEAF
V gene: TRBV6-1; clone size: .; CDR3 protein: ASSERWGTGGGYT
V gene: TRBV30; clone size: .; CDR3 protein: AWGFARSSGNTIY
V gene: TRBV6-5; clone size: .; CDR3 protein: ASSNGGLVTQY
V gene: TRBV7-2; clone size: .; CDR3 protein: ASSPGTGYNEQF
V gene: TRBV6-2/TRBV6-3; clone size: .; CDR3 protein: ASSRGLAGGFFTDTQY